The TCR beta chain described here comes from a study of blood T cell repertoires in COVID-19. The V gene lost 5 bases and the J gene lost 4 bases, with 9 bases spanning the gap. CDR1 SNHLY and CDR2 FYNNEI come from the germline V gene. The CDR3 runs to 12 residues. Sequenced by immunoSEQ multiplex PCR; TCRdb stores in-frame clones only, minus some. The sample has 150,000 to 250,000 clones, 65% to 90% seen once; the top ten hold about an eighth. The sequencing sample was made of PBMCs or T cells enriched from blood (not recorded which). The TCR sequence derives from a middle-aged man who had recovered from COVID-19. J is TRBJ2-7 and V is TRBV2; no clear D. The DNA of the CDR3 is TGTGCCAGCAGTTTCGACGGGTACGAGCAGTACGTC. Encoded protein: CASSFDGYEQYV.